This T cell receptor (beta chain) was identified during a study of OX40 agonist ivuxolimab in advanced cancers. Overall study: An anti-OX40 (CD134) antibody with agonistic activity, ivuxolimab, was administered to patients.

Libraries were prepared by immunoSEQ multiplex PCR; TCRdb keeps only in-frame clonotypes and omits some of them. This sample carries 65,000 to 75,000 clones, about nine tenths of them seen once, and the ten largest clones take 4% to 5%. Overall study results and limits: Partial responders dosed at 0.1-3.0 mg/kg displayed clonal expansion ranking among the lowest.

As to this clone: Its antigen is not known.

Trimming shortened V by 6 bases and J by 5 bases, and 9 bases separated the two germline ends. The CDR3 length is 12 residues. Germline V gene data show CDR1 as MNHNS and CDR2 as SASEGT. The clonotype originates from an adult with an advanced solid tumor such as melanoma, head and neck, liver or kidney cancer. Sample: CD4+ or CD8+ T cells sorted from blood, taken in a trial of the OX40 agonist ivuxolimab. The chain uses TRBV6-1 and TRBJ2-3; the D is unclear. For the CDR3, the DNA is TGTGCCAGCAGCGTCAGAGAAGATACGCAGTATTTT. Its translation is CASSVREDTQYF.